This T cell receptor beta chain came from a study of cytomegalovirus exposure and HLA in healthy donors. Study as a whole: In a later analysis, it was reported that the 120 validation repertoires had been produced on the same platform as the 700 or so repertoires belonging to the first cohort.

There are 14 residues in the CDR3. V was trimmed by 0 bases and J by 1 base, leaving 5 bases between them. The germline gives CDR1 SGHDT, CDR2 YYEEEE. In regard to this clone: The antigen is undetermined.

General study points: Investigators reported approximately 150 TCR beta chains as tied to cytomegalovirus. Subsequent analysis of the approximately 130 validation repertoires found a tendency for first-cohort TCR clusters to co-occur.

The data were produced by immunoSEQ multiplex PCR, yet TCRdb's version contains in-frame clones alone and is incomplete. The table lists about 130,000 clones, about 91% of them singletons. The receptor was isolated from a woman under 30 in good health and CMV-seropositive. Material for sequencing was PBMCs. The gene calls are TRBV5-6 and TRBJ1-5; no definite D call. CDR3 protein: CASSLARSNQPQHF. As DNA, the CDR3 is TGTGCCAGCAGCTTGGCCAGGAGCAATCAGCCCCAGCATTTT.